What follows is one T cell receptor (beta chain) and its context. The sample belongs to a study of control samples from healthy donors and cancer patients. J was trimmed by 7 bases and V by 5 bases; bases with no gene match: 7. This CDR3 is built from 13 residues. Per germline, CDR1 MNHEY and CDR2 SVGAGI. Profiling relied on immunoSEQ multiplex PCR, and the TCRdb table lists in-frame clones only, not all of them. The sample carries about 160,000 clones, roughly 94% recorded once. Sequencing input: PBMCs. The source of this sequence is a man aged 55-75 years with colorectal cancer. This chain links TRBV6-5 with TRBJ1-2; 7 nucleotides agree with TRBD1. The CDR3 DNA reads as TGTGCCAGCAGTCGACAGGGTTTTAGTGGCTACACCTTC. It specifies CASSRQGFSGYTF.